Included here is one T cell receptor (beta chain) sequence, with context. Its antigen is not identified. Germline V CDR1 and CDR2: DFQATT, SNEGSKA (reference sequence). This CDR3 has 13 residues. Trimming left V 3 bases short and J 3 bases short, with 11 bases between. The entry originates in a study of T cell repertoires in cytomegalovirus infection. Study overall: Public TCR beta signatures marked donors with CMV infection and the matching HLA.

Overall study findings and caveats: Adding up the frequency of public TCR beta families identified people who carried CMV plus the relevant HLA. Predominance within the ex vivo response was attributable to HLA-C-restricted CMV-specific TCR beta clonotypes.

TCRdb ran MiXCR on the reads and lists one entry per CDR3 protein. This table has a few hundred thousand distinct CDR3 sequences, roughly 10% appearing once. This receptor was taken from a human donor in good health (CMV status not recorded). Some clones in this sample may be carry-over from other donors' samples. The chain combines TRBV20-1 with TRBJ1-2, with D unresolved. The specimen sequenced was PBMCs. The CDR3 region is CSASLQVDYGYTF. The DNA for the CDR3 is TGCAGTGCTAGTCTCCAGGTGGACTATGGCTACACCTTC.